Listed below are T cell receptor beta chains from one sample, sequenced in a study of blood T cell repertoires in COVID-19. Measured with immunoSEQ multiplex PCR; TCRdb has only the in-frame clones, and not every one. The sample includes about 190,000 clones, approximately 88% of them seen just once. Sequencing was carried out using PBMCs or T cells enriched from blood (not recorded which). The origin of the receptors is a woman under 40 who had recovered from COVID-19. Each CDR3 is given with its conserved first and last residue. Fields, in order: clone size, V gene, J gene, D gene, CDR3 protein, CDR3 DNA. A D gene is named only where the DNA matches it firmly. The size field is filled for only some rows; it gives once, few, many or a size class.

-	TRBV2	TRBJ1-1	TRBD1	CASTRDRGPDTEAFF	TGTGCCAGTACCCGGGACAGGGGGCCGGACACTGAAGCTTTCTTT
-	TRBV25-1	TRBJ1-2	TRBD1	CASSEWRQGVYGYTF	TGTGCCAGCAGTGAATGGAGACAGGGTGTCTATGGCTACACCTTC
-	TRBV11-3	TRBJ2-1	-	CASSPPSSAGEQFF	TGTGCCAGCAGCCCTCCATCTAGCGCGGGTGAGCAGTTCTTC
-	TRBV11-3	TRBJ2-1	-	CASSSRHSYNEQFF	TGTGCCAGCAGCTCGAGGCACTCTTACAATGAGCAGTTCTTC
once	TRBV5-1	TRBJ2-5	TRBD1	CASSLGQGAQETQYF	TGCGCCAGCAGCTTGGGGCAGGGGGCCCAAGAGACCCAGTACTTC
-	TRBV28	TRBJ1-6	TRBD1	CASSATGAGRTPLHF	TGTGCCAGCAGCGCGACAGGGGCTGGTCGGACCCCCCTCCACTTT
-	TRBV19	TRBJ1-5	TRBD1	CASSKQGNQPQHF	TGTGCCAGTAGTAAACAGGGGAATCAGCCCCAGCATTTT
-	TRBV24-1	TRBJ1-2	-	CATSDSDPRVESRGYTF	TGTGCCACCAGTGACTCGGATCCCCGGGTTGAGAGTCGTGGCTACACCTTC
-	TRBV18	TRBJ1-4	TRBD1	CASSPGQGGLTTNEKLFF	TGTGCCAGCTCACCAGGACAGGGGGGGTTGACAACTAATGAAAAACTGTTTTTT
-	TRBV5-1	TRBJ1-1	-	CASSQESGLRAFF	TGCGCCAGCAGCCAGGAATCGGGATTACGGGCTTTCTTT
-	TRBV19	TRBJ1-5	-	CASSSYRDDQPQHF	TGTGCCAGTAGTTCCTACAGGGATGATCAGCCCCAGCATTTT
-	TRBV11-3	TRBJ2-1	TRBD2	CASSLSSGIQFF	TGTGCCAGCAGCTTATCTAGCGGGATTCAGTTCTTC
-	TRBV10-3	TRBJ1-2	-	CAISGGSNYGYTF	TGTGCCATCAGTGGGGGCAGTAACTATGGCTACACCTTC
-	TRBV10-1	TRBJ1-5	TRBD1	CASSSGGSNQPQHF	TGCGCCAGCAGTTCAGGGGGGAGCAATCAGCCCCAGCATTTT